This T cell receptor (beta chain) was recovered during a study of metastatic and nonmetastatic thyroid tumors (dated by TCRdb to the early 2020s). General notes on the study: Repertoires were compared across peripheral blood and tumor or nodule tissue samples from malignant and benign thyroid patients.

Library prep was done by PCR. Data came from an Illumina HiSeq 4000. High-throughput sequencing was used to profile the CDR3 region of the TCR beta-chain in every patient. Concerning the study's data processing: CDR3 differences across clinicopathological groups were used to build a classifier for discriminating distant-metastatic papillary thyroid cancer patients. The Shannon index was used to assess repertoire diversity, and the Morisita-Horn index was used to assess tumor-blood repertoire similarity. In TCRdb, the public reads were trimmed at Q25 with fastp and aligned with MiXCR, with productive beta chains retained. The V and J calls here are based on TCRdb, not the publication. This sample comprises about 16,000 clones, around 14% of them detected only once. The ten biggest clones cover approximately 15% of the sample. No patient had received any treatment before thyroid surgery. Using T-cell receptor beta sequencing, the study looked back at clinical samples from patients collected from about 2011 to 2019.

This clone was seen a few times. Which antigen it targets is not known. Base quality data are lacking; no much larger clone is found one base away. What the authors observed across the whole study: TCR beta diversity was reported as significantly higher in malignant tumors than in benign nodules, in both blood and tumor samples.

V loses 5 bases at its end and J loses 6 bases; junction bases beyond the gene matches: 10. The CDR3, from cysteine to phenylalanine, totals 15 residues. Left in the record is the CDR3 DNA by itself, 45 bases read in frame from the first base. From a lookup of the germline V gene, CDR1 and CDR2 are ENHRY and SYGVKD. Sequenced input: blood. The rearrangement joined TRBV10-3 to TRBJ2-1; 7 junctional bases match TRBD1. This clonotype was obtained from a female donor with papillary thyroid cancer or a benign thyroid nodule (not recorded which). Some clones in this sample may be carry-over from other donors' samples. The DNA sequence reads TGTGCCATCAGTCTAAAGACAGGGACGCTCAATGAGCAGTTCTTC. This encodes CAISLKTGTLNEQFF.